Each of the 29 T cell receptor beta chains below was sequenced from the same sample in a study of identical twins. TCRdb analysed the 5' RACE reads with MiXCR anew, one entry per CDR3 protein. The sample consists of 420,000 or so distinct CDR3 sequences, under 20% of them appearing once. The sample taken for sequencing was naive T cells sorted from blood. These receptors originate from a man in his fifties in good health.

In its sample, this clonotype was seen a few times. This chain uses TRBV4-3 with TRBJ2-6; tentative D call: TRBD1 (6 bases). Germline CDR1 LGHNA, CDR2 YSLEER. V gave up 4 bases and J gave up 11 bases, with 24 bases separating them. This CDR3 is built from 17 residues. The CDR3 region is CASSPENWVGAWHVLTF. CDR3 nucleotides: TGCGCCAGCAGCCCCGAAAATTGGGTGGGGGCCTGGCACGTCCTGACTTTC.

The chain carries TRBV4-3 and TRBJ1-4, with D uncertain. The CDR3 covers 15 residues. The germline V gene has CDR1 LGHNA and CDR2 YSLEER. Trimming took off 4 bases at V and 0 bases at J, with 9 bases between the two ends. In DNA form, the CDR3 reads TGCGCCAGCAGCCGGGAAGTTGCAACTAATGAAAAACTGTTTTTT. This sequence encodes CASSREVATNEKLFF.

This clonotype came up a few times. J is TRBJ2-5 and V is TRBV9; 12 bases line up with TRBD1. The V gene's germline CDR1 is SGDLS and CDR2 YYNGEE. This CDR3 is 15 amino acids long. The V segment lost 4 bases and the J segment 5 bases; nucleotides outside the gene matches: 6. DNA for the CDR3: TGTGCCAGCAGCCCGGGGGACAGGGGGCTGGAGACCCAGTACTTC. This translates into CASSPGDRGLETQYF.

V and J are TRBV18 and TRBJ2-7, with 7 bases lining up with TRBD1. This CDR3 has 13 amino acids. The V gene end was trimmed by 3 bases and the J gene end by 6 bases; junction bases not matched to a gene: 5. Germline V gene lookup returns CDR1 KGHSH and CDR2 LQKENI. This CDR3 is CASSPMTGSEQYF. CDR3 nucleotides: TGTGCCAGCTCACCTATGACAGGGAGCGAGCAGTACTTC.

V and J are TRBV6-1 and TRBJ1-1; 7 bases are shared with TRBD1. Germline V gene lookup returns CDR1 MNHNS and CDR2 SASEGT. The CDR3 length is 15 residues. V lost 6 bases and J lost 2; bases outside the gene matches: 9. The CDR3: CASSPRGQSNTEAFF. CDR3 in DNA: TGTGCCAGCAGCCCCAGGGGACAGAGTAACACTGAAGCTTTCTTT.

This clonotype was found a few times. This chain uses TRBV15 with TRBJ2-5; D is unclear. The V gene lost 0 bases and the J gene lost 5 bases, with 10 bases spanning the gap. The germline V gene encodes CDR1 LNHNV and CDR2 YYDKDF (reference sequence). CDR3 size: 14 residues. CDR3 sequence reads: CATSRDPSWETQYF. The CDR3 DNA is TGTGCCACCAGCAGAGACCCCTCCTGGGAGACCCAGTACTTC.

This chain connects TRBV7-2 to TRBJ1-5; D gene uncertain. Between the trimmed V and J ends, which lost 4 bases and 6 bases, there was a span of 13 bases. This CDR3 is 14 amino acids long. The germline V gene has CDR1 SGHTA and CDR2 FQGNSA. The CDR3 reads CASSWSGRSQPQHF. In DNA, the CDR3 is TGTGCCAGCAGCTGGTCAGGTCGGTCTCAGCCCCAGCATTTT. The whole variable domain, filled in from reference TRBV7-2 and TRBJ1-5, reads GAGVSQSPSNKVTEKGKDVELRCDPISGHTALYWYRQSLGQGLEFLIYFQGNSAPDKSGLPSDRFSAERTGGSVSTLTIQRTQQEDSAVYLCASSWSGRSQPQHFGDGTRLSIL.

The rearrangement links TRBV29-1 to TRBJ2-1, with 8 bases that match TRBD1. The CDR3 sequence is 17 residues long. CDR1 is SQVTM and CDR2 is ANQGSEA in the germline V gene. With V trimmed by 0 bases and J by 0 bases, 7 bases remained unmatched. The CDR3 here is CSVEEARTGSSYNEQFF. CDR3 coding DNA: TGCAGCGTTGAAGAGGCACGGACAGGGAGCTCCTACAATGAGCAGTTCTTC.

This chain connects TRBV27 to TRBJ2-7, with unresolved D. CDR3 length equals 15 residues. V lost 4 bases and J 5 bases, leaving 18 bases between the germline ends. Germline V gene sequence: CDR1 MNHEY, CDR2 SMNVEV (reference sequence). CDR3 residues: CASSSLGSGGNEQYF. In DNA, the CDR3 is TGTGCCAGCAGTTCTCTGGGGTCCGGTGGAAACGAGCAGTACTTC.

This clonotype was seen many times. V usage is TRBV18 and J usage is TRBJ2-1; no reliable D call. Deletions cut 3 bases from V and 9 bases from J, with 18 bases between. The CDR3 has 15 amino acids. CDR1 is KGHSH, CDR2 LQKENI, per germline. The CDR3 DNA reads TGTGCCAGCTCACCTCCCCCCGCAGTCCGCGCTGAGCAGTTCTTC. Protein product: CASSPPPAVRAEQFF.

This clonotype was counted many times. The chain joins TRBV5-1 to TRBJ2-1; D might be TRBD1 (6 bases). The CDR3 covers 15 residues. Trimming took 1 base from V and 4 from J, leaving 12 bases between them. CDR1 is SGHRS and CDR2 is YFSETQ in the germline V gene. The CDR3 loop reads CASSLSDSPYNEQFF. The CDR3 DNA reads TGCGCCAGCAGCTTGTCGGACAGCCCTTACAATGAGCAGTTCTTC.

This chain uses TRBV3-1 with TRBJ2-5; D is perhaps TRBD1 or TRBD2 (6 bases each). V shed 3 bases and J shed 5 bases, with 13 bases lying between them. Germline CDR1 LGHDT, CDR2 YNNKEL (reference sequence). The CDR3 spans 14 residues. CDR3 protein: CASSQNGGRETQYF. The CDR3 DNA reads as TGTGCCAGCAGCCAGAACGGGGGCCGGGAGACCCAGTACTTC.

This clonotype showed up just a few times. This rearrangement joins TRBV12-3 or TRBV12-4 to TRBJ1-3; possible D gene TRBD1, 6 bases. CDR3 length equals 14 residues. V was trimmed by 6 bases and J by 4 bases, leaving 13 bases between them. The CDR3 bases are TGTGCCAGCAGCTCCACAGGGCGCGGAAACACCATATATTTT. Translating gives CASSSTGRGNTIYF.

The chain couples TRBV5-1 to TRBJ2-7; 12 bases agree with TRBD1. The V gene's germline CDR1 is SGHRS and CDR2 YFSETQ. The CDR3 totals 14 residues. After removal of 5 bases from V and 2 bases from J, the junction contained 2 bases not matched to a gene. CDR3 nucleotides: TGCGCCAGCAGGGGACAGGGGGCGACCTACGAGCAGTACTTC. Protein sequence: CASRGQGATYEQYF.

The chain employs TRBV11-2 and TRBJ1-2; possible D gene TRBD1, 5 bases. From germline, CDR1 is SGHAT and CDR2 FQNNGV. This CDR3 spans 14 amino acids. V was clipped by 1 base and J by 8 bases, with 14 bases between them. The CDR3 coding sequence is TGTGCCAGCAGCTTAGGCGTCCAGGGAAACGGCTACACCTTC. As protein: CASSLGVQGNGYTF.

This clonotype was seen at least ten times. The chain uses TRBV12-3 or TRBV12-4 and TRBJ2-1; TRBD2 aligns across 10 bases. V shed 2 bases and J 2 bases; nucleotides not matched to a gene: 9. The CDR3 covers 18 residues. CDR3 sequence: CASSLIFGSGGPYNEQFF. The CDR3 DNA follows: TGTGCCAGCAGTTTAATCTTCGGTAGCGGGGGGCCCTACAATGAGCAGTTCTTC.

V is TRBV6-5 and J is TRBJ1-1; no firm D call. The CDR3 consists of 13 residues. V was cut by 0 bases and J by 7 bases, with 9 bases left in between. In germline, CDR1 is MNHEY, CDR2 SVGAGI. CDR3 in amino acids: CASSYSEGGEAFF. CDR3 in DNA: TGTGCCAGCAGTTACTCGGAGGGCGGTGAAGCTTTCTTT.

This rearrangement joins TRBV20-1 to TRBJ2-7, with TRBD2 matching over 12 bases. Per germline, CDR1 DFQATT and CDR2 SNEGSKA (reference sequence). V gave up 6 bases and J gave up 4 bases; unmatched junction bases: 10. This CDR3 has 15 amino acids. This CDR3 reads CSALRTSGTGYEQYF. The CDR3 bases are TGCAGTGCCCTCCGGACTAGCGGGACCGGATACGAGCAGTACTTC.

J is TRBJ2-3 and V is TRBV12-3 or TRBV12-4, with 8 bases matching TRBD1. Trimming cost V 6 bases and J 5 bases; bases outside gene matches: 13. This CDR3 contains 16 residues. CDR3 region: CASSLIIGTGRDTQYF. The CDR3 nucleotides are TGTGCCAGCAGCCTCATTATAGGGACAGGCAGAGATACGCAGTATTTT.

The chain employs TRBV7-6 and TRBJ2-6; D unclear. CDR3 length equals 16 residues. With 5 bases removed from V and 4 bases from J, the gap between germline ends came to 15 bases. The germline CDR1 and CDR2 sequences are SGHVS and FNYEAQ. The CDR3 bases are TGTGCCAGCAGCCCGCCCAGTTCAGCCGGGGCCAACGTCCTGACTTTC. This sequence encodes CASSPPSSAGANVLTF.

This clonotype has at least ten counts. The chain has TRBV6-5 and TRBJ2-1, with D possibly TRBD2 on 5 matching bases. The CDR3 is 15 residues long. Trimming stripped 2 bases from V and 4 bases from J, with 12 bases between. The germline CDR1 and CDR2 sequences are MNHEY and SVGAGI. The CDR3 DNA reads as TGTGCCAGCAGTTACGGAAACGGGGTTTACAATGAGCAGTTCTTC. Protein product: CASSYGNGVYNEQFF.

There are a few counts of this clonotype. CDR3 residues: CASSSKTGPTYYEQYF. CDR3 coding DNA: TGTGCCAGCAGCTCGAAAACAGGACCTACCTACTACGAGCAGTACTTC. The chain combines TRBV3-1 with TRBJ2-7, with D possibly being TRBD1 (5 bases). CDR1 is LGHDT, CDR2 YNNKEL, per germline (reference sequence). Trimming pared 5 bases from V and 3 bases from J, leaving 20 bases between. The CDR3 extends over 16 amino acids.

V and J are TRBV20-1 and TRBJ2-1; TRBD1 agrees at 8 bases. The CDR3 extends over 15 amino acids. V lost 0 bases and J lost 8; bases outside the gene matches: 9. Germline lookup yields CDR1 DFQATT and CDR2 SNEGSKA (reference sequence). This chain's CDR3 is CSARDWQGALDEQFF. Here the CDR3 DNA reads TGCAGTGCTAGAGATTGGCAGGGGGCCTTGGATGAGCAGTTCTTC.

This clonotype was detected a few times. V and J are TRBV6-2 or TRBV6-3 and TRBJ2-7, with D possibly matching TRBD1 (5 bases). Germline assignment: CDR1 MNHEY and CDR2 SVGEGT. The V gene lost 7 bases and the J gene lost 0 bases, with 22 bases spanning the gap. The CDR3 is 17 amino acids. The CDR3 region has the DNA TGTGCCAGCATTCCTCATCAGGACCAGGACACCTCCTACGAGCAGTACTTC. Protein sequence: CASIPHQDQDTSYEQYF.

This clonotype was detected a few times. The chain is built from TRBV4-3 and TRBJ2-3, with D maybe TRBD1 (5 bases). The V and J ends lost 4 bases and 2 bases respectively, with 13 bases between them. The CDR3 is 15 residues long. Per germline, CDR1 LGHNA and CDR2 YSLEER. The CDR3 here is CASSPKGENTDTQYF. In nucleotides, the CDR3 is TGCGCCAGCAGCCCAAAAGGGGAAAACACAGATACGCAGTATTTT.

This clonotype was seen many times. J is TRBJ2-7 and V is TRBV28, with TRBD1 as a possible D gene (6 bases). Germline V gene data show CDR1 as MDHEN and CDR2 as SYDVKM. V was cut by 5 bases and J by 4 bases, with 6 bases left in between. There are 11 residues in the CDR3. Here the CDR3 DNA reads TGTGCCAGCAGTGGACAGTACGAGCAGTACTTC. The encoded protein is CASSGQYEQYF.

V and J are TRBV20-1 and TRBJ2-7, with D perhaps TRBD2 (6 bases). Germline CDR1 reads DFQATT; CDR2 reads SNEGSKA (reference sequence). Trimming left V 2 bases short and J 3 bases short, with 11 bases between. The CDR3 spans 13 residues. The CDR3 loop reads CSARNPEGYEQYF. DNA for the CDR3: TGCAGTGCTAGAAACCCGGAGGGCTACGAGCAGTACTTC.

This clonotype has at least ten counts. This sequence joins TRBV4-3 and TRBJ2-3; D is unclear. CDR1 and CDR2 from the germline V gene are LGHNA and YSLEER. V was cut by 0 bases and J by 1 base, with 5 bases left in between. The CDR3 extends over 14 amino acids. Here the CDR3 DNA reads TGCGCCAGCAGCCAAGACAAGGGCACAGATACGCAGTATTTT. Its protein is CASSQDKGTDTQYF.

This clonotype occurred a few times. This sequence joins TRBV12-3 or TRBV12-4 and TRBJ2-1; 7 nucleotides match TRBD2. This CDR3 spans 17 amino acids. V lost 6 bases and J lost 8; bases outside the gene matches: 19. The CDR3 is CASSPGEGREPRDEQFF. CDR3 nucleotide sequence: TGTGCCAGCAGCCCGGGGGAGGGGCGGGAGCCCCGAGATGAGCAGTTCTTC.